Shown below are 9 T cell receptor beta chains from a single sample sequenced in a study of cytomegalovirus exposure and HLA in healthy donors (dated by TCRdb to 2016 to 2017). Library generation was performed with the immunoSEQ multiplex PCR assay. For the multiplex PCR, a mixture combining 60 forward primers for TCR Vbeta segments and 13 reverse primers for TCR Jbeta segments was used. Entries here come from immuneACCESS through TCRdb and include only in-frame sequences with V and J called. Some clones fail to appear in such tables; in the studies checked, an unresolved V gene covers under half of the shortfall, and the cause of the remainder is unknown. This specimen's table enumerates approximately 100,000 clones. The ten largest account for about 0.59% of the sample. Sequencing was done on a sample of PBMCs. These receptors were obtained from a man aged 45-65 years in good health and CMV-seronegative.

J is TRBJ2-3 and V is TRBV30, with 7 bases fitting TRBD2. Germline loops: CDR1 GTSNPN, CDR2 SVGIG (reference sequence). Trimming removed 2 bases from V and 2 bases from J; junction bases left unmatched: 7. The CDR3 loop spans 15 amino acids. The CDR3 sequence: CAWSIGGSNTDTQYF. As DNA, the CDR3 is TGTGCCTGGAGTATCGGGGGGTCAAACACAGATACGCAGTATTTT.

The chain carries TRBV6-6 and TRBJ2-7; 8 nucleotides agree with TRBD2. Germline V CDR1 and CDR2: MNHNY, SVGAGI (reference sequence). Trimming cost V 7 bases and J 3 bases; bases outside gene matches: 11. There are 15 residues in the CDR3. The CDR3 DNA reads as TGTGCCAGCATCGACCAGGCGGGAGGCCACTACGAGCAGTACTTC. It is translated as CASIDQAGGHYEQYF.

V usage is TRBV2 and J usage is TRBJ2-5; D perhaps matches TRBD1 (6 bases). The CDR3 spans 17 residues. Germline loops: CDR1 SNHLY, CDR2 FYNNEI. V lost 0 bases and J lost 1, with 15 bases in between. The CDR3 protein is CASSEALYRDVQETQYF. The DNA for the CDR3 is TGTGCCAGCAGTGAAGCGCTCTACAGGGATGTCCAAGAGACCCAGTACTTC.

This CDR3 is CASSGTVSGTSGFNEQFF. The CDR3, as DNA: TGTGCCAGCAGCGGTACTGTTTCCGGGACTAGCGGGTTCAATGAGCAGTTCTTC. The chain is built from TRBV9 and TRBJ2-1, with 12 positions matching TRBD2. The CDR3 loop spans 18 amino acids. In germline, CDR1 is SGDLS, CDR2 YYNGEE. Unmatched junction bases numbered 13, after V lost 3 bases and J lost 6 bases.

The chain recombines TRBV7-9 with TRBJ2-5; D is perhaps TRBD2 (5 bases). The V end lost 5 bases, the J end lost 1 base, and 14 bases lay between the germline ends. Germline V gives CDR1 SEHNR, CDR2 FQNEAQ (reference sequence). The CDR3 sequence is 15 residues long. The CDR3 is CASSPPGRGQETQYF. CDR3 bases: TGTGCCAGCAGCCCGCCGGGTCGGGGCCAAGAGACCCAGTACTTC.

This chain links TRBV19 with TRBJ2-7; TRBD2 aligns across 7 bases. CDR3 length equals 16 residues. V lost 1 base to trimming and J lost 2 bases; unmatched junction nucleotides: 8. CDR1 is LNHDA, CDR2 SQIVND, per germline (reference sequence). CDR3 in DNA: TGTGCCAGTAGTATAGCGGCTAGCGGAAACACCTACGAGCAGTACTTC. As protein: CASSIAASGNTYEQYF.

J is TRBJ2-6 and V is TRBV2; D remains ambiguous. Trimming removed 3 bases at V and 6 bases at J, with 6 bases between. CDR3 size: 13 residues. The germline gives CDR1 SNHLY, CDR2 FYNNEI. CDR3: CASSESEANVLTF. The CDR3 region has the DNA TGTGCCAGCAGTGAGAGTGAGGCCAACGTCCTGACTTTC. Supplemented by reference TRBV2 and TRBJ2-6, the full variable domain reads EPEVTQTPSHQVTQMGQEVILRCVPISNHLYFYWYRQILGQKVEFLVSFYNNEISEKSEIFDDQFSVERPDGSNFTLKIRSTKLEDSAMYFCASSESEANVLTFGAGSRLTVL.

CDR3 residues: CASSPPGGNEQFF. DNA of the CDR3: TGTGCCAGCTCACCACCGGGAGGGAATGAGCAGTTCTTC. The gene calls are TRBV18 and TRBJ2-1; 7 bases map to TRBD2. The germline CDR1 and CDR2 sequences are KGHSH and LQKENI. This CDR3 region has 13 residues. The trim removed 0 bases at V and 7 bases at J, leaving 0 bases unmatched.

The rearrangement joins TRBV18 to TRBJ1-1; TRBD1 matches 8 bases. CDR3 length: 15 amino acids. The germline V gene has CDR1 KGHSH and CDR2 LQKENI. The trim removed 3 bases at V and 1 base at J, leaving 4 bases unmatched. Here the CDR3 DNA reads TGTGCCAGCTCACCCCGGGACAGGCAGAACACTGAAGCTTTCTTT. This encodes CASSPRDRQNTEAFF.